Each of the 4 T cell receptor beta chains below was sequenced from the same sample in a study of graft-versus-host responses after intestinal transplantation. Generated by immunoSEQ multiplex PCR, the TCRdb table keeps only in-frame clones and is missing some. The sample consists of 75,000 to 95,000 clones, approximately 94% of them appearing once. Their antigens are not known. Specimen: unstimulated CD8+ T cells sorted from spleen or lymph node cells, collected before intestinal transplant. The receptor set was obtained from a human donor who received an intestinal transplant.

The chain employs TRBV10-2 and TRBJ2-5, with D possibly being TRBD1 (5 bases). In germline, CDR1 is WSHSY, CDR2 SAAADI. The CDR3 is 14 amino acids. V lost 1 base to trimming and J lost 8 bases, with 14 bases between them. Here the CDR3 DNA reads TGCGCCAGCAGTGAGTTTAGGGGCACAGGCACCCAGTACTTC. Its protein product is CASSEFRGTGTQYF.

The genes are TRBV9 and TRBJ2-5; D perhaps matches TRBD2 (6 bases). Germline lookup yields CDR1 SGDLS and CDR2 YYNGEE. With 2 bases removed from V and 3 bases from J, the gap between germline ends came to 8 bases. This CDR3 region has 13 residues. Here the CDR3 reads CASSVEREETQYF. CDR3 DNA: TGTGCCAGCAGCGTTGAGCGGGAAGAGACCCAGTACTTC. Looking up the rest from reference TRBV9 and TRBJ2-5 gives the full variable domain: DSGVTQTPKHLITATGQRVTLRCSPRSGDLSVYWYQQSLDQGLQFLIQYYNGEERAKGNILERFSAQQFPDLHSELNLSSLELGDSALYFCASSVEREETQYFGPGTRLLVL.

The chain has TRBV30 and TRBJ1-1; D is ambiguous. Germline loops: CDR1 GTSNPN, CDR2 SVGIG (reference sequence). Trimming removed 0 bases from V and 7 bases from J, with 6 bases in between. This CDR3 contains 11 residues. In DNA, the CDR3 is TGTGCCTGGAGTGTGGGAGTTGAAGCTTTCTTT. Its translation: CAWSVGVEAFF.

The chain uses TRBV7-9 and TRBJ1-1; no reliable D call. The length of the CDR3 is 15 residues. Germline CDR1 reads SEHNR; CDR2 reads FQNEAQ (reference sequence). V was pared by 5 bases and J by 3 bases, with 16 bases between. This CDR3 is CASSPGIDPDTEAFF. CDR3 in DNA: TGTGCCAGCAGCCCCGGGATAGATCCGGACACTGAAGCTTTCTTT.